This T cell receptor (beta chain) is drawn from a study of cytomegalovirus exposure and HLA in healthy donors. This table comes from immunoSEQ multiplex PCR, and its TCRdb copy is limited to in-frame clones, with some not included. The sample lists 180,000 or so clones, approximately 86% occurring once. On this clone: At one of its ends the junction is not consistent with the germline gene, which may arise from a read error.

The CDR3 contains 13 residues. Germline V gene data show CDR1 as MDHEN and CDR2 as SYDVKM. This chain uses TRBV28 with TRBJ2-7; TRBD2 agrees at 7 bases. Sequenced: PBMCs. This TCR derives from a man aged 25-45 years in good health and CMV-seropositive. The CDR3 DNA sequence: TGTACCAGCCGGCCAGCGGGATTATACGAGCAGTACTTC. As protein: CTSRPAGLYEQYF.